This TCR beta chain was documented in a study of cytomegalovirus exposure and HLA in healthy donors. General study findings and limits: An analysis done earlier found most TCR beta V segments productive about 87% or about 30% of the time. TCR beta sequences numbering around 15,000 were associated with HLA alleles at 0.05 false discovery rate in a later analysis. Cytomegalovirus association was assigned to about 150 TCR beta chains.

Germline CDR1 and CDR2: SGHTA and FQGTGA. V trimming: 5 bases; J trimming: 2 bases; junction bases outside the gene matches: 11. CDR3 size: 16 residues. Comments on this clone: Its specificity is not known.

Vbeta (60) and Jbeta (13) primers were used in the PCR. TCRdb keeps only in-frame clones here, not all; method: immunoSEQ multiplex PCR. Recorded for this sample: fewer than 150,000 clones. V and J are TRBV7-3 and TRBJ2-7, with 8 nucleotides matching TRBD1. The receptor was derived from a woman aged 55-70 years in good health and CMV-seronegative. Material: PBMCs. DNA of the CDR3: TGTGCCAGCAGCGATGATACCGGGACAGGCGCCTACGAGCAGTACTTC. This encodes CASSDDTGTGAYEQYF. Full variable domain (remainder filled in from reference TRBV7-3 and TRBJ2-7): GAGVSQTPSNKVTEKGKYVELRCDPISGHTALYWYRQSLGQGPEFLIYFQGTGAADDSGLPNDRFFAVRPEGSVSTLKIQRTERGDSAVYLCASSDDTGTGAYEQYFGPGTRLTVT.